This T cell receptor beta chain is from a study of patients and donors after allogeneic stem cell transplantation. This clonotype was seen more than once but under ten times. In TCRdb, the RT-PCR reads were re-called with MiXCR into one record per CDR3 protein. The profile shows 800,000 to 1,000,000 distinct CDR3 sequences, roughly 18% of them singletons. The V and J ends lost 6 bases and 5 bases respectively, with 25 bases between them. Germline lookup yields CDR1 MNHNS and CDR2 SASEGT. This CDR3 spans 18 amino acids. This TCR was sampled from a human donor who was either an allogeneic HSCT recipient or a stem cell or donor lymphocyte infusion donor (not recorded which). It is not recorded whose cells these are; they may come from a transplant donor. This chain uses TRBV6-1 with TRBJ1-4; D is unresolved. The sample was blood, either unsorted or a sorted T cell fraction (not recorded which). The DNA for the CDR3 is TGTGCCAGCAGCCAGCACGACACAACCACCTTCGCGAATGAAAAACTGTTTTTT. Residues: CASSQHDTTTFANEKLFF.